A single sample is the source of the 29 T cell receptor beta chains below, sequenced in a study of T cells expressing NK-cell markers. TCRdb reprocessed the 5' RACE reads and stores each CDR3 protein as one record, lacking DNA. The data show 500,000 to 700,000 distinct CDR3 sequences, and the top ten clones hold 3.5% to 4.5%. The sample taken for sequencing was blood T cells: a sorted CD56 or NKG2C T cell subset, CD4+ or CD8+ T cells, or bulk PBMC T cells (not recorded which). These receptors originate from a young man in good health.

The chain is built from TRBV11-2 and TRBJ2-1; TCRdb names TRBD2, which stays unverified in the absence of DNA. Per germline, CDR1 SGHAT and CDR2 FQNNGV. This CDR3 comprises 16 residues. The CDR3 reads CASSLLISGRAHEQFF.

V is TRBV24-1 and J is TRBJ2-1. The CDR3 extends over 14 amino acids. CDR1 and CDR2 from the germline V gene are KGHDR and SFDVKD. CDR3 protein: CATSDFGSGNEQFF.

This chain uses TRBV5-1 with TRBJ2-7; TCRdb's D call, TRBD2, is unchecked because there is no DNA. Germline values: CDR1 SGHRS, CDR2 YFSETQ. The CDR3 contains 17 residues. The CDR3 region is CASSSKLGTSVHYEQYF.

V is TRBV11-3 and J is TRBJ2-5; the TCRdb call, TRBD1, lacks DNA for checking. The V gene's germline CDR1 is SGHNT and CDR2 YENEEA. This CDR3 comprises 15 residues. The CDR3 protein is CASTTSWGREETQYF.

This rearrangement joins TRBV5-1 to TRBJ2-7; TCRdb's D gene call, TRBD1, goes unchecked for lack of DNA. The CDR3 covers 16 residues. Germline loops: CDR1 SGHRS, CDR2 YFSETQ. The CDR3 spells CASSFGQGNPRDEQYF.

The CDR3 sequence is CATHGGTYTGELFF. The gene calls are TRBV24-1 and TRBJ2-2. This CDR3 has 14 amino acids. In germline, CDR1 is KGHDR, CDR2 SFDVKD.

This chain's CDR3 is CASSVASSSYNEQFF. The genes are TRBV9 and TRBJ2-1. Germline V gene data show CDR1 as SGDLS and CDR2 as YYNGEE. The CDR3 covers 15 residues. Full variable domain (missing parts from reference TRBV9 and TRBJ2-1): DSGVTQTPKHLITATGQRVTLRCSPRSGDLSVYWYQQSLDQGLQFLIQYYNGEERAKGNILERFSAQQFPDLHSELNLSSLELGDSALYFCASSVASSSYNEQFFGPGTRLTVL.

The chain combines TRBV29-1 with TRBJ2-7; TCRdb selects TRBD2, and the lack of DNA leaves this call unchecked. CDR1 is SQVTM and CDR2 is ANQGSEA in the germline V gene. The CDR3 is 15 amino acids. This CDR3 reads CSVASSIAGVGEQYF.

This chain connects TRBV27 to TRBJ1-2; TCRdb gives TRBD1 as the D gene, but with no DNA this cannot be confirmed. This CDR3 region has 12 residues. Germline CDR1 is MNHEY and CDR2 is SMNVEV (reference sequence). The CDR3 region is CASGTGYYGYTF.

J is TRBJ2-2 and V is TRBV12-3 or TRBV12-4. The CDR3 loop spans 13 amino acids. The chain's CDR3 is CASNLRSTGELFF.

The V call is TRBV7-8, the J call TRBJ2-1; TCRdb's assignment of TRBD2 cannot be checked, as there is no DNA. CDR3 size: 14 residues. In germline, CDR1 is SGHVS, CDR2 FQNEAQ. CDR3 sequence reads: CASSPMVLEDEQFF.

CDR3: CASSPSGLAGVRGHEQFF. The V gene is TRBV27, the J gene TRBJ2-1; TCRdb calls TRBD2, which cannot be checked without DNA. The CDR3 has 18 residues. CDR1 and CDR2 (germline): MNHEY, SMNVEV (reference sequence).

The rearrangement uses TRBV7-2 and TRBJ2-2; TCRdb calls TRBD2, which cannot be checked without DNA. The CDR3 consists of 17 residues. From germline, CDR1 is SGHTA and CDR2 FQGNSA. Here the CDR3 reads CASSLLLAGGNTGELFF.

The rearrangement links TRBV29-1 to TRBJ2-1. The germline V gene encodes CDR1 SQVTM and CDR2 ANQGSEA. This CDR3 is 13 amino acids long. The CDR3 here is CSVEDLGSNEQFF.

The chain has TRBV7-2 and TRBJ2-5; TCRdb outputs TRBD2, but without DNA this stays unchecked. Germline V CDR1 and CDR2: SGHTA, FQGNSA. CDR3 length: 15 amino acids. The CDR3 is CASSSVAGLRETQYF.

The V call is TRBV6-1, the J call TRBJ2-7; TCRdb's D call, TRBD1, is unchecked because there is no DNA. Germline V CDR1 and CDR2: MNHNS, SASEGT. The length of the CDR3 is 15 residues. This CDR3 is CASRIWGQGGDEQYF.

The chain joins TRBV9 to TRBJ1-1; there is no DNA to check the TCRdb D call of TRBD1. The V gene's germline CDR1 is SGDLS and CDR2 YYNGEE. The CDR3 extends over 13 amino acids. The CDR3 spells CASSRDGRTEAFF.

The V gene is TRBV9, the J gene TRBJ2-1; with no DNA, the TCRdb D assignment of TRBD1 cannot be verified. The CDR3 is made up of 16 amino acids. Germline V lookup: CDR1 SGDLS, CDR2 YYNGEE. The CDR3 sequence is CASSPQPGQGLFEQFF.

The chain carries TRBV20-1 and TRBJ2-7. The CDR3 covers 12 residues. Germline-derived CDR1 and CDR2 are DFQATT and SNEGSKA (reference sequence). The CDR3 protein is CSVWSESYEQYF.

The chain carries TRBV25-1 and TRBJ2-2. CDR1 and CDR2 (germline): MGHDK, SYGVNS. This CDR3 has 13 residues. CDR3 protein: CASSRVGTGELFF.

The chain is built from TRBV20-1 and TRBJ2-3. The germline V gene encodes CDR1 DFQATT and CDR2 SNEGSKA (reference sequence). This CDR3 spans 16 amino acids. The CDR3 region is CSARDYGQARTDTQYF.

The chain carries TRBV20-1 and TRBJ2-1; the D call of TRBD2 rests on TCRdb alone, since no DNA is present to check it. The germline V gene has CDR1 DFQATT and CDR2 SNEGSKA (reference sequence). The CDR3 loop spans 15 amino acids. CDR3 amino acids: CSARSAGVTNNEQFF.

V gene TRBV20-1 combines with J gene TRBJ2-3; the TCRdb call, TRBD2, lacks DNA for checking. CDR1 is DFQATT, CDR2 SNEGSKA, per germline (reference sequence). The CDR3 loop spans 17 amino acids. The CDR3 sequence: CSARDRRGTSATDTQYF.

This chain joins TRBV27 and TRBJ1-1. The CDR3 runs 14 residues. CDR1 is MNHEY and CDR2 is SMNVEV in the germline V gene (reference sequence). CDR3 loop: CASSSQPMNTEAFF.

The CDR3 is CSAIRDRYNEQFF. This chain connects TRBV20-1 to TRBJ2-1; TCRdb gives TRBD1 as the D gene, but with no DNA this cannot be confirmed. The CDR3 spans 13 residues. Germline V gives CDR1 DFQATT, CDR2 SNEGSKA (reference sequence).

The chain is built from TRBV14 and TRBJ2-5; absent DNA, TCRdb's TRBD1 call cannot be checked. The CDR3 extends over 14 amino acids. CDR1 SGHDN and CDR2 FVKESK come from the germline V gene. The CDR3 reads CASSPTRGRETQYF.

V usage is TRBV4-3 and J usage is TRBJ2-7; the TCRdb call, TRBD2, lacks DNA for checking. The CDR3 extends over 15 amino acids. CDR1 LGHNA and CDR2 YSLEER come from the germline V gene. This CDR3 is CASSQDSGKAYEQYF.

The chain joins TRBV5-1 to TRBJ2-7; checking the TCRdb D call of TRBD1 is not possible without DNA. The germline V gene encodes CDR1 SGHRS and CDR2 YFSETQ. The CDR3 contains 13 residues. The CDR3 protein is CASSLGAGREQYF. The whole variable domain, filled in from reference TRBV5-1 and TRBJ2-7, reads KAGVTQTPRYLIKTRGQQVTLSCSPISGHRSVSWYQQTPGQGLQFLFEYFSETQRNKGNFPGRFSGRQFSNSRSEMNVSTLELGDSALYLCASSLGAGREQYFGPGTRLTVT.

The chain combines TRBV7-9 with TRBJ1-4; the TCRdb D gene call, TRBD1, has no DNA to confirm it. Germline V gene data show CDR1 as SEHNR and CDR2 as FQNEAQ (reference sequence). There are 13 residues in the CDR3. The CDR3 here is CASSPYRGEKLFF.